This T cell receptor beta chain came from a study of blood T cell repertoires in COVID-19. Looking at the study overall: Specimens from acute and convalescent COVID-19 originated in the United States, Italy and Spain. T cells, B-cell-depleted T cells, or PBMCs provided the cDNA or gDNA that served as material.

The Seattle patients joined while their infection was active and were tracked longitudinally afterward. With V trimmed by 2 bases and J by 7 bases, 8 bases remained unmatched. Germline V gene sequence: CDR1 MNHEY, CDR2 SMNVEV (reference sequence). The CDR3 contains 15 residues. In the original processing: It was from reference gene primer amplification that nucleated cell counts were estimated. The repertoire was sequenced with immunoSEQ multiplex PCR; TCRdb's copy has only in-frame clones and lacks some. V, J and clone size are those of that table, while D and trimming were read from the DNA. The data hold 180,000 or so clones, with roughly 90% observed a single time.

The J gene is TRBJ1-5, the V gene TRBV27; TRBD1 matches 7 bases. This TCR derives from a woman aged 55 to 70 with COVID-19, enrolled during active disease. Sample: peripheral blood. CDR3 in DNA: TGTGCCAGCAGTTTAAACCAGGGGGAAGGGCAGCCCCAGCATTTT. This codes for CASSLNQGEGQPQHF.